Reported below is one T cell receptor (beta chain). The source of the sample is a study of patients and donors after allogeneic stem cell transplantation. TCRdb redid the calling of the RT-PCR reads with MiXCR, one entry per CDR3 protein. This table has about a million distinct CDR3 sequences, more than 15% appearing once. V was clipped by 7 bases and J by 7 bases; unmatched bases: 8. The CDR3 contains 12 residues. Germline V lookup: CDR1 SQVTM, CDR2 ANQGSEA. Sequencing input: blood, either unsorted or a sorted T cell fraction (not recorded which). The chain is built from TRBV29-1 and TRBJ1-1; 8 bases line up with TRBD1. This receptor was obtained from a human donor who was either an allogeneic HSCT recipient or a stem cell or donor lymphocyte infusion donor (not recorded which). It is not recorded whose cells these are; they may come from a transplant donor. This chain's CDR3 is CSARTGYGEAFF. Here the CDR3 DNA reads TGCAGCGCCCGGACAGGGTATGGTGAAGCTTTCTTT. Full variable domain (outside the CDR3, taken from reference TRBV29-1 and TRBJ1-1): SAVISQKPSRDICQRGTSLTIQCQVDSQVTMMFWYRQQPGQSLTLIATANQGSEATYESGFVIDKFPISRPNLTFSTLTVSNMSPEDSSIYLCSARTGYGEAFFGQGTRLTVV.